These 9 T cell receptor beta chains share one sample of origin, sequenced in a study of T cells after yellow fever vaccination. Each CDR3 protein gets one entry after TCRdb re-called the 5' RACE reads with MiXCR. The table shows around 600,000 distinct CDR3 sequences, with roughly an eighth occurring only once. Sample: PBMCs, taken on the day of the yellow fever booster vaccination. The source is a man aged 25 to 40 who received the YFV17D yellow fever vaccine.

The chain is built from TRBV5-4 and TRBJ2-6; D perhaps matches TRBD2 (5 bases). CDR1 is SGHNT and CDR2 is YYREEE in the germline V gene (reference sequence). V was clipped by 2 bases and J by 2 bases, with 8 bases between them. The CDR3 length is 15 residues. The CDR3 nucleotides are TGTGCCAGCAGCTTTTTCGGGGCTGGGGCCAACGTCCTGACTTTC. It is translated as CASSFFGAGANVLTF.

The genes are TRBV11-2 and TRBJ2-7; D remains ambiguous. Germline assignment: CDR1 SGHAT and CDR2 FQNNGV. CDR3 length: 14 amino acids. V lost 3 bases, J lost 3 bases, and 12 bases lay in between. CDR3 region: CASSFRAGIYEQYF. The CDR3 region has the DNA TGTGCCAGCAGCTTTAGGGCAGGCATCTACGAGCAGTACTTC.

This chain uses TRBV28 with TRBJ1-2; 7 bases align to TRBD1. Germline V gives CDR1 MDHEN, CDR2 SYDVKM. Losses at the gene ends were 6 bases for V and 5 bases for J; bases not matched to a gene: 3. CDR3 size: 12 residues. CDR3 loop: CASRMTGYGYTF. Written as DNA, the CDR3 is TGTGCCAGCAGAATGACAGGGTATGGCTACACCTTC.

In this sample, this clonotype turned up a few times. V gene TRBV4-1 combines with J gene TRBJ2-1; D remains unclear. The germline V and J ends were trimmed by 2 bases and 8 bases, with 10 bases remaining between them. Germline CDR1 and CDR2: MGHRA and YSYEKL. CDR3 size: 13 residues. The CDR3 loop reads CASSQRSVDEQFF. Written as DNA, the CDR3 is TGCGCCAGCAGCCAACGAAGCGTCGATGAGCAGTTCTTC.

This clonotype was observed a handful of times. The chain combines TRBV6-5 with TRBJ1-3; D is undetermined. Germline lookup yields CDR1 MNHEY and CDR2 SVGAGI. CDR3 size: 11 residues. Trimming removed 4 bases from V and 7 bases from J, with 5 bases in between. The CDR3 coding sequence is TGTGCCAGCAGTTCCGCCAACACCATATATTTT. Translation gives CASSSANTIYF.

The table lists this clonotype with a few counts. The rearrangement links TRBV5-1 to TRBJ2-1; 7 nucleotides line up with TRBD2. The CDR3 has 15 amino acids. CDR1 and CDR2 from the germline V gene are SGHRS and YFSETQ. Trimming removed 4 bases from V and 9 bases from J; junction bases left unmatched: 13. CDR3 loop: CASSLLAEGGSEQFF. The CDR3 DNA is TGCGCCAGCAGCCTACTTGCCGAGGGCGGGAGTGAGCAGTTCTTC.

A few counts support this clonotype. The chain employs TRBV3-1 and TRBJ2-3; 8 bases fit TRBD2. Germline V gene lookup returns CDR1 LGHDT and CDR2 YNNKEL (reference sequence). V shed 3 bases and J 0 bases; nucleotides not matched to a gene: 2. The CDR3 length is 15 residues. CDR3 sequence (DNA): TGTGCCAGCAGCCAGACTAGCGCGAGCACAGATACGCAGTATTTT. It yields the protein CASSQTSASTDTQYF.

This clonotype was detected only a few times. The V and J genes are TRBV20-1 and TRBJ2-3; a weak D match, TRBD2 (5 bases). Germline V gene lookup returns CDR1 DFQATT and CDR2 SNEGSKA (reference sequence). V gave up 6 bases and J gave up 6 bases, with 13 bases separating them. This CDR3 has 12 amino acids. CDR3 bases: TGCAGTGCAATCGAGGGTTCGGATACGCAGTATTTT. This translates into CSAIEGSDTQYF.

This clonotype was counted a few times. The chain is built from TRBV21-1 and TRBJ2-5. TRBV21-1 is marked as a pseudogene. This CDR3 comprises 14 residues. The CDR3 DNA is TGTGCCAGCAGCAAACGGACGGTTCAAGAGACCCAGTACTTC. As protein: CASSKRTVQETQYF.